The text below deals with one T cell receptor (beta chain). J lost 6 bases, V lost 3 bases, and 4 bases had no gene match. Germline V gene data show CDR1 as ENHRY and CDR2 as SYGVKD. The CDR3 runs to 13 residues. This sample is part of a study of response to subunit inactivated influenza vaccine. TCRdb called the RT-PCR reads again in MiXCR, with one record for every CDR3 protein. The table includes 400,000 to 650,000 distinct CDR3 sequences, under 8.5% detected once. The clonotype comes from a man aged 50-75 years who received an inactivated influenza vaccine. The J gene is TRBJ1-2, the V gene TRBV10-3; 7 bases line up with TRBD1. Source: PBMCs from blood, taken roughly 24 months after vaccination. CDR3 nucleotide sequence: TGTGCCATCAGTGAACAGGGGACGGATGGCTACACCTTC. Translated, it gives CAISEQGTDGYTF.